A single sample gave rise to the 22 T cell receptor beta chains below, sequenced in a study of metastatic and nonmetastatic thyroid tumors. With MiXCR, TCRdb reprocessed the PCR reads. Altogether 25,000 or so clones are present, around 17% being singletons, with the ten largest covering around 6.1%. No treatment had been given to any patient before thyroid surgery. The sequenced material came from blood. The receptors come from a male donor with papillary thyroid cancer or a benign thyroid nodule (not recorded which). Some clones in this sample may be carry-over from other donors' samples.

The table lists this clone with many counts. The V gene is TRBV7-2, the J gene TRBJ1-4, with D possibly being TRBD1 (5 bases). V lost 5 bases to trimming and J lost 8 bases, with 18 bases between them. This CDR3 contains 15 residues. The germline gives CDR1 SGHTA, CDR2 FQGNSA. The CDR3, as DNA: TGTGCCAGCAGCGGGGGAAGTATCCGCTCGGAAAAACTGTTTTTT. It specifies CASSGGSIRSEKLFF.

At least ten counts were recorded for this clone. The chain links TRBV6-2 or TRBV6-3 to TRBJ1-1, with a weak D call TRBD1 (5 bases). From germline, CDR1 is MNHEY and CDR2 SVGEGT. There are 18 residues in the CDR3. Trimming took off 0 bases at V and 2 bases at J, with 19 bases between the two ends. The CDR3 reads CASSYSNLRGRSNTEAFF. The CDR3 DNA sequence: TGTGCCAGCAGTTACTCGAATCTTCGGGGACGTTCTAACACTGAAGCTTTCTTT.

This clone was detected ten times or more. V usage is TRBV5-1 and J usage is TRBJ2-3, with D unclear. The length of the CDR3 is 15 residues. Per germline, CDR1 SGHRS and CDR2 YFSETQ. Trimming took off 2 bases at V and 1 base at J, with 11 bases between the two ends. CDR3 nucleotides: TGCGCCAGCAGCTTAAGTCAAGAAGGCACAGATACGCAGTATTTT. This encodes CASSLSQEGTDTQYF.

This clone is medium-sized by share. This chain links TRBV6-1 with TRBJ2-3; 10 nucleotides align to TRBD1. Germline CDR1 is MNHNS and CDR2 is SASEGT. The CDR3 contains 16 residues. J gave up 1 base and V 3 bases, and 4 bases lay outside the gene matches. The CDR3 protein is CASSEAGTGGTDTQYF. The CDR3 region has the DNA TGTGCCAGCAGTGAGGCCGGGACAGGGGGCACAGATACGCAGTATTTT.

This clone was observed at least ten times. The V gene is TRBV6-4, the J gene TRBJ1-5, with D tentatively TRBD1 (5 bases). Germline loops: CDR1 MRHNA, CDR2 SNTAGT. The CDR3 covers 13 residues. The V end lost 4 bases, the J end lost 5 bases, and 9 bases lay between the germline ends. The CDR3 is CASSVQADQPQHF. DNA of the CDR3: TGTGCCAGCAGTGTACAGGCGGATCAGCCCCAGCATTTT.

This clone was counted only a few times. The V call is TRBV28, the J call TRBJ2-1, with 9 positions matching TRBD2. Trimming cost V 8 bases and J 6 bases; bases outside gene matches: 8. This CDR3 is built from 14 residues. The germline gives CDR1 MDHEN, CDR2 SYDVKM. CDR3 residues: CASASGIHGNEQFF. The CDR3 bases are TGTGCCAGCGCTAGCGGGATTCATGGCAATGAGCAGTTCTTC.

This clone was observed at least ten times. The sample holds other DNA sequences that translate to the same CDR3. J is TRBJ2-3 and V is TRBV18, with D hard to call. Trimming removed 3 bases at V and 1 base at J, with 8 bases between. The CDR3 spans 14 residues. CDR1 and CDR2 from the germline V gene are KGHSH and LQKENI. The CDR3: CASSPGQGTDTQYF. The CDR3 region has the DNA TGTGCCAGCTCACCCGGGCAGGGCACAGATACGCAGTATTTT.

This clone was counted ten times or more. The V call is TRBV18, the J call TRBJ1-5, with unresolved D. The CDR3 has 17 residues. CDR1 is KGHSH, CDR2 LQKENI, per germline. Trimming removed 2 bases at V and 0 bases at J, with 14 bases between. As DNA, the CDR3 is TGTGCCAGCTCACCAACCCAGGTCCAATATAGCAATCAGCCCCAGCATTTT. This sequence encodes CASSPTQVQYSNQPQHF.

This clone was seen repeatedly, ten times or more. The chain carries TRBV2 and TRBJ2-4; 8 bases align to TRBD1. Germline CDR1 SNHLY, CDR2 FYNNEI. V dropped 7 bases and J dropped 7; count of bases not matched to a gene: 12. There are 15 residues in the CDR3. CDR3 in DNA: TGTGCCAGCAAGTGGGGAACAGGGGGTTTGAACATTCAGTACTTC. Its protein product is CASKWGTGGLNIQYF.

The CDR3 nucleotides are TGCGCCAGCAGCCCGGCTACCGGCGGGTCGAGTAGGGGTGAGCAGTACTTC. Residues: CASSPATGGSSRGEQYF. V and J are TRBV5-1 and TRBJ2-7; the D call may be TRBD1 or TRBD2 (5 bases each). The ends were cut back, 4 bases at V and 7 bases at J, with 27 bases in the middle. Germline V gene data show CDR1 as SGHRS and CDR2 as YFSETQ. This CDR3 has 17 residues. The entire variable domain, with the rest obtained from reference TRBV5-1 and TRBJ2-7, is as follows: KAGVTQTPRYLIKTRGQQVTLSCSPISGHRSVSWYQQTPGQGLQFLFEYFSETQRNKGNFPGRFSGRQFSNSRSEMNVSTLELGDSALYLCASSPATGGSSRGEQYFGPGTRLTVT.

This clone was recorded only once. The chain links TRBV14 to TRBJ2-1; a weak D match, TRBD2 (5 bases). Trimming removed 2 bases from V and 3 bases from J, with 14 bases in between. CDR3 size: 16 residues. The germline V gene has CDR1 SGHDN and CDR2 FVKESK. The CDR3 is CASSQTRLPDYNEQFF. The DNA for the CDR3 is TGTGCCAGCAGCCAAACCCGACTACCGGACTACAATGAGCAGTTCTTC.

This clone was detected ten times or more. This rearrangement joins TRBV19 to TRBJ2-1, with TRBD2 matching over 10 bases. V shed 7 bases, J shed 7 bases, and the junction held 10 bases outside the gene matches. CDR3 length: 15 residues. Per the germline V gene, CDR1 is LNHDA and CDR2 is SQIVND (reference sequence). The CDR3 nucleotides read TGTGCCAGTATTCCTAGCGGGAGCGGTAGGAATGAGCAGTTCTTC. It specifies CASIPSGSGRNEQFF. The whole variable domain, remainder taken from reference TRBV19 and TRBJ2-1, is DGGITQSPKYLFRKEGQNVTLSCEQNLNHDAMYWYRQDPGQGLRLIYYSQIVNDFQKGDIAEGYSVSREKKESFPLTVTSAQKNPTAFYLCASIPSGSGRNEQFFGPGTRLTVL.

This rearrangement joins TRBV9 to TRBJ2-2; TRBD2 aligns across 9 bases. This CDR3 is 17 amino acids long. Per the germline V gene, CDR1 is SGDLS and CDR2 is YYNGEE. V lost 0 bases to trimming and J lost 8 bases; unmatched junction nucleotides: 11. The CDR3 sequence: CASSVGGAGGPYGELFF. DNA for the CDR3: TGTGCCAGCAGCGTAGGTGGCGCGGGAGGGCCGTATGGGGAGCTGTTTTTT.

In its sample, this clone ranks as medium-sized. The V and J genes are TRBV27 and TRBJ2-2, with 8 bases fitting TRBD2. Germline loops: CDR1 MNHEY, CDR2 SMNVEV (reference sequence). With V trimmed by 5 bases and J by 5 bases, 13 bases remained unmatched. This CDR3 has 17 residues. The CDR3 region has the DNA TGTGCCAGCAGTCCTACCCGGGGGGGAGGTATTACCGGGGAGCTGTTTTTT. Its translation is CASSPTRGGGITGELFF.

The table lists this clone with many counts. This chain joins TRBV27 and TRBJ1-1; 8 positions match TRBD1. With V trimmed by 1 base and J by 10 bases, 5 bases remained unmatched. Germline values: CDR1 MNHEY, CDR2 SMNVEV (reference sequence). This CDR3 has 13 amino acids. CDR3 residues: CASSLFDRGVAFF. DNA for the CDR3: TGTGCCAGCAGTTTATTTGACAGGGGAGTAGCTTTCTTT.

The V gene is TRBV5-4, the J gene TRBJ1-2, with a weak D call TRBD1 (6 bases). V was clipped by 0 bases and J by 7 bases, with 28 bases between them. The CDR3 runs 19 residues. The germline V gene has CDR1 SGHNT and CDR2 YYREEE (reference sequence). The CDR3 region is CASSLVGGGARSASVGYTF. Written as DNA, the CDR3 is TGTGCCAGCAGCTTGGTTGGCGGGGGCGCAAGGTCCGCAAGCGTTGGCTACACCTTC.

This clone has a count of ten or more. The CDR3 loop reads CSASGTSGSAGETQYF. CDR3 DNA sequence: TGCAGTGCTAGCGGGACTAGCGGGAGCGCGGGGGAGACCCAGTACTTC. The chain recombines TRBV20-1 with TRBJ2-5, with 14 bases fitting TRBD2. The CDR3 spans 16 residues. With V trimmed by 3 bases and J by 5 bases, 8 bases remained unmatched. The germline V gene has CDR1 DFQATT and CDR2 SNEGSKA (reference sequence).

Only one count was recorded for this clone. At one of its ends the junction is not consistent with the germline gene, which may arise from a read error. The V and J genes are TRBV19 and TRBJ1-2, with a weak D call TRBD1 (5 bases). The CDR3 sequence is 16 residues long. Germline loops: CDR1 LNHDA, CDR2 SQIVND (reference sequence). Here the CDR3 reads CASSGPGEVWDYCYTF. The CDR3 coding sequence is TGTGCCAGTAGTGGACCCGGTGAGGTATGGGACTATTGCTACACCTTC.

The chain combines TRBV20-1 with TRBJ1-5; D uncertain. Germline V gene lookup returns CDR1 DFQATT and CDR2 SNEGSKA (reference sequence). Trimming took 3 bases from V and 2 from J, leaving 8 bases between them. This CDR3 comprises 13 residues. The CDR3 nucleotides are TGCAGTGCTAGGCATGACGGCAATCAGCCCCAGCATTTT. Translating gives CSARHDGNQPQHF.

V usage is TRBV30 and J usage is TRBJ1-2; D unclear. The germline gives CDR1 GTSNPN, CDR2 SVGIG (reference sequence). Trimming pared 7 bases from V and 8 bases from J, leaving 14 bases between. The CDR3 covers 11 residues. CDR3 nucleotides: TGTGCCTTTCCGGGTCTCTACGGCTACACCTTC. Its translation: CAFPGLYGYTF.

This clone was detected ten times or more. The CDR3: CASSWATSTDTQYF. The CDR3, as DNA: TGTGCCAGCAGTTGGGCGACGAGCACAGATACGCAGTATTTT. The chain couples TRBV27 to TRBJ2-3, with D uncertain. The V gene's germline CDR1 is MNHEY and CDR2 SMNVEV (reference sequence). The germline V and J ends were trimmed by 4 bases and 0 bases, with 8 bases remaining between them. This CDR3 has 14 residues.

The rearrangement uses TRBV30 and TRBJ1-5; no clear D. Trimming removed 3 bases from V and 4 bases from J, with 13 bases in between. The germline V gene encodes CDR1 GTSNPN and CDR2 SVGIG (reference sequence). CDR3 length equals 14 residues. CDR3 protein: CAWSRETNNQPQHF. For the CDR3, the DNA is TGTGCCTGGAGCCGAGAAACAAATAATCAGCCCCAGCATTTT.